The table lists the clone carrying this TCR beta chain with a few counts. This sample was taken from a study of molecular identifiers for immune sequencing clone quantification. The CDR3 is 15 residues long. The V segment lost 4 bases and the J segment 3 bases; nucleotides outside the gene matches: 4. Germline V gene lookup returns CDR1 MNHEY and CDR2 SMNVEV (reference sequence). MiXCR, applied by TCRdb to the PCR reads, yields one record per CDR3 protein. This sample has approximately 500,000 distinct CDR3 sequences; roughly 25% occur once, and the top ten carry over 0.6%. The sequence was obtained from a human donor in good health. Some libraries in this study had Jurkat cell RNA spiked in. The chain is built from TRBV27 and TRBJ2-7; TRBD2 matches 12 bases. The sequencing input was naive CD8+ T cells from blood, with Jurkat cell RNA spiked in. Subset indicated: FACS-sorted CD8+CD4-CCR7+CD45RA+ naive T cells. CDR3 sequence reads: CASSSSGRAGYEQYF. The CDR3 DNA is TGTGCCAGCAGTTCTAGCGGGAGGGCAGGCTACGAGCAGTACTTC.